Sequencing of this T cell receptor (beta chain) was carried out in a study of blood T cell repertoires in COVID-19. Study as a whole: The United States, Italy and Spain were the sources of the acute and convalescent COVID-19 samples.

CDR1 and CDR2 from the germline V gene are SNHLY and FYNNEI. V was pared by 6 bases and J by 4 bases, with 11 bases of the junction left unmatched. The CDR3 is 15 residues long. Participant age was roughly 18 to 90 years, and participants resided in 25 or so US areas. Per the original methods: Reference gene primers were amplified, and this amplification served to estimate nucleated cell counts. Sequencing used immunoSEQ multiplex PCR; TCRdb keeps in-frame clones, though not all of them. That table is the source of V, J and clone size, and D and trimming were worked out from the DNA. The sample has fewer than 200,000 clones; more than 70% are singletons.

The source of this sequence is a woman between 50 and 59 years old in a cohort exposed to, infected with or recovered from COVID-19 (not recorded which). The chain carries TRBV2 and TRBJ2-7; 8 bases map to TRBD1. Specimen: PBMCs or T cells enriched from blood (not recorded which). The CDR3 nucleotides are TGTGCCAGCAGCCGGGGACAGGAAATAAGTTACGAGCAGTACTTC. This sequence encodes CASSRGQEISYEQYF.